The 23 T cell receptor beta chains listed next were all sequenced from one sample in a study of OX40 agonist ivuxolimab in advanced cancers. Assay: immunoSEQ multiplex PCR; the TCRdb copy retains only in-frame clones and omits some. The data show tens of thousands of clones, approximately 83% seen once. The starting material was CD4+ or CD8+ T cells sorted from blood, obtained in a trial of the OX40 agonist ivuxolimab. Receptor source: an adult with an advanced solid tumor such as melanoma, head and neck, liver or kidney cancer.

The chain combines TRBV11-2 with TRBJ2-7; a weak D match, TRBD2 (5 bases). V lost 4 bases, J lost 4 bases, and 17 bases lay in between. The CDR3 runs 15 residues. The germline gives CDR1 SGHAT, CDR2 FQNNGV. DNA for the CDR3: TGTGCCAGCAGCTCCCCCCGAGCGGAACCGTACGAGCAGTACTTC. Protein product: CASSSPRAEPYEQYF.

Comment on this clone: Different DNA sequences within this sample yield the same CDR3. V gene TRBV19 combines with J gene TRBJ2-1; D possibly corresponds to TRBD1 (5 bases). This CDR3 contains 15 residues. V gave up 3 bases and J gave up 6 bases, with 15 bases separating them. Germline-derived CDR1 and CDR2 are LNHDA and SQIVND (reference sequence). The CDR3 here is CASSIRGGRANEQFF. As DNA, the CDR3 is TGTGCCAGTAGTATTCGCGGTGGCAGGGCCAATGAGCAGTTCTTC.

The CDR3 sequence is CASSEGADPPYNSPLHF. The DNA of the CDR3 is TGTGCCAGCAGTGAAGGGGCGGACCCCCCGTATAATTCACCCCTCCACTTT. The V and J genes are TRBV6-1 and TRBJ1-6; D unclear. V was cut by 1 base and J by 4 bases, with 14 bases left in between. The germline gives CDR1 MNHNS, CDR2 SASEGT. The CDR3 runs to 17 residues.

This chain joins TRBV9 and TRBJ2-3; 9 bases match TRBD2. The V segment lost 2 bases and the J segment 4 bases; nucleotides outside the gene matches: 8. Germline loops: CDR1 SGDLS, CDR2 YYNGEE. This CDR3 spans 16 amino acids. The DNA of the CDR3 is TGTGCCAGCAGCGTCGGCGGGAGGGCCCCCTCAGATACGCAGTATTTT. Protein sequence: CASSVGGRAPSDTQYF.

The V and J genes are TRBV7-2 and TRBJ1-2, with 9 bases matching TRBD1. The V and J ends lost 5 bases and 6 bases, in that order; junction bases with no gene match: 10. The germline V gene encodes CDR1 SGHTA and CDR2 FQGNSA. CDR3 size: 15 residues. The DNA of the CDR3 is TGTGCCAGCAGCCGCAGGACAGGGGATAAGGATGGCTACACCTTC. Protein: CASSRRTGDKDGYTF.

The genes are TRBV19 and TRBJ1-5; no reliable D call. Per germline, CDR1 LNHDA and CDR2 SQIVND (reference sequence). The CDR3 length is 13 residues. With 5 bases removed from V and 7 bases from J, the gap between germline ends came to 12 bases. The CDR3 sequence: CASSLADGQPQHF. The CDR3 coding sequence is TGTGCCAGTAGTTTAGCGGATGGGCAGCCCCAGCATTTT.

The chain couples TRBV2 to TRBJ2-2; 10 positions agree with TRBD1. The CDR3 is 15 amino acids. Germline V lookup: CDR1 SNHLY, CDR2 FYNNEI. With V trimmed by 2 bases and J by 6 bases, 3 bases remained unmatched. CDR3 region: CASSEWDRGSGELFF. The DNA of the CDR3 is TGTGCCAGCAGTGAATGGGACAGGGGATCCGGGGAGCTGTTTTTT. The full variable domain, rest sourced from reference TRBV2 and TRBJ2-2, is EPEVTQTPSHQVTQMGQEVILRCVPISNHLYFYWYRQILGQKVEFLVSFYNNEISEKSEIFDDQFSVERPDGSNFTLKIRSTKLEDSAMYFCASSEWDRGSGELFFGEGSRLTVL.

This sequence joins TRBV18 and TRBJ1-5; the D is unclear. The CDR3 loop spans 14 amino acids. The germline V and J ends were trimmed by 6 bases and 2 bases, with 11 bases remaining between them. Looked up from germline, CDR1 is KGHSH and CDR2 is LQKENI. The CDR3 nucleotides are TGTGCCAGCTCCACATCAGGCGGCAATCAGCCCCAGCATTTT. Its translation: CASSTSGGNQPQHF.

This chain connects TRBV14 to TRBJ1-3; no firm D call. The CDR3 consists of 18 residues. With 0 bases removed from V and 0 bases from J, the gap between germline ends came to 15 bases. Germline-derived CDR1 and CDR2 are SGHDN and FVKESK. CDR3 loop: CASSQDTASYHSGNTIYF. The CDR3 bases are TGTGCCAGCAGCCAAGATACAGCCAGTTACCACTCTGGAAACACCATATATTTT.

The V call is TRBV6-5, the J call TRBJ1-2; D is perhaps TRBD1 (5 bases). Germline CDR1 and CDR2: MNHEY and SVGAGI. The V gene lost 0 bases and the J gene lost 8 bases, with 7 bases spanning the gap. The CDR3 covers 12 residues. In DNA form, the CDR3 reads TGTGCCAGCAGTTACTCGAGGGGAGGCTACACCTTC. Its translation: CASSYSRGGYTF.

The chain is built from TRBV28 and TRBJ2-1; D may be TRBD1 (6 bases). CDR1 MDHEN and CDR2 SYDVKM come from the germline V gene. CDR3 length equals 15 residues. V shed 5 bases and J shed 3 bases, with 14 bases lying between them. Here the CDR3 DNA reads TGTGCCAGCAGTCCCTCGAGACAGGTCTACAATGAGCAGTTCTTC. Protein sequence: CASSPSRQVYNEQFF.

The gene calls are TRBV19 and TRBJ1-1; TRBD1 might be the D (5 bases). This CDR3 contains 13 residues. The germline gives CDR1 LNHDA, CDR2 SQIVND (reference sequence). V dropped 5 bases and J dropped 5 bases, with 12 bases sitting between them. The CDR3 DNA follows: TGTGCCAGTAGTTCAAAGGGGAGGACTGAAGCTTTCTTT. This translates into CASSSKGRTEAFF.

The V and J genes are TRBV1 and TRBJ2-7; the table names TRBD2, a call not compared with the DNA. TRBV1 constitutes a pseudogene. This CDR3 has 16 residues. The CDR3 protein is CTSSQESGGPVNEQYF. The CDR3 region has the DNA TGCACCAGCAGCCAAGAATCGGGAGGGCCCGTCAACGAGCAGTACTTC.

J is TRBJ1-5 and V is TRBV6-6, with D maybe TRBD1 (6 bases). The V end lost 8 bases, the J end lost 0 bases, and 11 bases lay between the germline ends. In germline, CDR1 is MNHNY, CDR2 SVGAGI (reference sequence). The CDR3 consists of 14 residues. Here the CDR3 reads CASDLDSSNQPQHF. As DNA, the CDR3 is TGTGCCAGCGACCTGGACAGTAGCAATCAGCCCCAGCATTTT.

V is TRBV28 and J is TRBJ1-5, with 8 bases lining up with TRBD1. Germline-derived CDR1 and CDR2 are MDHEN and SYDVKM. V lost 6 bases to trimming and J lost 6 bases; unmatched junction nucleotides: 7. The CDR3 consists of 14 residues. CDR3 coding DNA: TGTGCCAGCAGGGCCGGACAGGGAGGTCAGCCCCAGCATTTT. Translating it yields CASRAGQGGQPQHF.

For the CDR3, the DNA is TGTGCCAGCAGTATAACAGGGTCTGACACTGAAGCTTTCTTT. Translation: CASSITGSDTEAFF. The chain couples TRBV6-6 to TRBJ1-1; a weak D match, TRBD1 (6 bases). The CDR3 runs to 14 residues. Germline CDR1 MNHNY, CDR2 SVGAGI (reference sequence). Trimming removed 5 bases from V and 3 bases from J, with 13 bases in between.

The chain joins TRBV30 to TRBJ2-3; perhaps D is TRBD1 or TRBD2 (5 bases each). Looked up from germline, CDR1 is GTSNPN and CDR2 is SVGIG (reference sequence). The V and J ends lost 0 bases and 0 bases respectively, with 10 bases between them. This CDR3 spans 15 amino acids. The CDR3 spells CAWSVTGRSTDTQYF. As DNA, the CDR3 is TGTGCCTGGAGTGTAACGGGACGGAGCACAGATACGCAGTATTTT. The full variable domain, in which reference TRBV30 and TRBJ2-3 provide the parts outside the CDR3, is SQTIHQWPATLVQPVGSPLSLECTVEGTSNPNLYWYRQAAGRGLQLLFYSVGIGQISSEVPQNLSASRPQDRQFILSSKKLLLSDSGFYLCAWSVTGRSTDTQYFGPGTRLTVL.

CDR3 in amino acids: CASSQRLESGTNEQFF. The CDR3 nucleotides are TGTGCCAGCAGCCAGCGGTTAGAAAGCGGGACCAATGAGCAGTTCTTC. This chain links TRBV4-2 with TRBJ2-1, with 7 bases lining up with TRBD2. Germline V gene lookup returns CDR1 LGHNA and CDR2 YNFKEQ. The CDR3 consists of 16 residues. After removal of 3 bases from V and 6 bases from J, the junction contained 11 bases not matched to a gene.

This chain joins TRBV6-4 and TRBJ1-1; 10 nucleotides agree with TRBD1. CDR3 length equals 18 residues. Trimming took 0 bases from V and 1 from J; bases not matched to a gene: 8. The germline gives CDR1 MRHNA, CDR2 SNTAGT. CDR3 sequence: CASSDSTGQGTGNTEAFF. In DNA, the CDR3 is TGTGCCAGCAGTGACTCGACGGGACAGGGGACGGGGAACACTGAAGCTTTCTTT.

In its sample, this clone was seen a few times. The genes are TRBV6-1 and TRBJ1-4, with D perhaps TRBD1 (6 bases). The ends were cut back, 2 bases at V and 10 bases at J, with 14 bases in the middle. The CDR3 loop spans 14 amino acids. Per the germline V gene, CDR1 is MNHNS and CDR2 is SASEGT. In DNA, the CDR3 is TGTGCCAGCAGTGAACTCAGGGGCGGGCGAAAACTGTTTTTT. Translating gives CASSELRGGRKLFF.

J is TRBJ1-1 and V is TRBV6-1; D is uncertain. CDR3 length: 12 residues. Trimming removed 1 base at V and 7 bases at J, with 7 bases between. Germline values: CDR1 MNHNS, CDR2 SASEGT. The CDR3 sequence is CASSEVGSEAFF. The DNA of the CDR3 is TGTGCCAGCAGTGAAGTGGGCAGTGAAGCTTTCTTT.

The rearrangement links TRBV6-6 to TRBJ2-7, with 10 positions matching TRBD2. V was pared by 5 bases and J by 3 bases, with 7 bases of the junction left unmatched. Germline values: CDR1 MNHNY, CDR2 SVGAGI (reference sequence). The CDR3 length is 15 residues. CDR3 sequence reads: CASSVMPSGSYEQYF. CDR3 coding DNA: TGTGCCAGCAGTGTTATGCCTAGCGGGAGCTACGAGCAGTACTTC.

Remarks on this clone: This sample also contains other DNA sequences that code for the same CDR3. V and J are TRBV29-1 and TRBJ1-4; D might be TRBD1 (6 bases). In germline, CDR1 is SQVTM, CDR2 ANQGSEA. V was clipped by 4 bases and J by 4 bases, with 10 bases between them. CDR3 length equals 13 residues. CDR3 sequence reads: CSVGRGGNEKLFF. In nucleotides, the CDR3 is TGCAGCGTTGGGAGGGGGGGTAATGAAAAACTGTTTTTT.